This TCR beta chain was found in a study of metastatic and nonmetastatic thyroid tumors (dated by TCRdb to the early 2020s). In terms of the full investigation: Repertoires from peripheral blood and from tumor or nodule tissue samples of malignant and benign thyroid patients were compared.

No treatment had been received by any patient before thyroid surgery. The study retrospectively analysed patient clinical samples collected from the early 2010s to the late 2010s using T-cell receptor beta sequencing. With regard to this clone: This receptor's antigen is unknown. Base qualities are not at hand, and no much larger clone is one base apart.

Library generation was performed with PCR. Sequenced on an Illumina HiSeq 4000. High-throughput sequencing was used to profile the TCR beta-chain CDR3 region of every patient. Per the authors' processing: The researchers built a classifier to tell apart papillary thyroid cancer patients with distant metastasis, based on CDR3 differences among clinicopathological groups. Repertoire diversity was assessed with the Shannon index, and tumor-blood repertoire similarity with the Morisita-Horn index. Clones were called with MiXCR by TCRdb after fastp trimmed the public reads at Q25, and only in-frame beta chains were retained. These V and J calls rely on TCRdb rather than the paper's analysis. The sample table lists tens of thousands of clones, around half of them with a count of one. Of the sample, roughly 24% is held by the ten largest clones. The CDR1 and CDR2 encoded by the germline V gene are MNHNS and SASEGT. V loses 5 bases, J loses 2 bases, and the germline ends lie 15 bases apart. The CDR3 starts with the cysteine, ends with the phenylalanine, and has 15 residues. This entry keeps only the CDR3 DNA: 45 bases, framed from base 1.

Summary of the overall study and its limitations: TCR beta diversity was reported as significantly higher in malignant tumors than in benign nodules, in both blood and tumor samples.

The chain is assembled from TRBV6-1 and TRBJ1-2; the D gene identity is not certain. The TCR comes from a male donor with papillary thyroid cancer or a benign thyroid nodule (not recorded which). Some clones in this sample may be carry-over from other donors' samples. Input material: tumor tissue. The CDR3 region reads CASSTPGAANYGYTF. The nucleotide sequence reads as follows: TGTGCCAGCAGTACCCCGGGAGCCGCAAACTATGGCTACACCTTC.